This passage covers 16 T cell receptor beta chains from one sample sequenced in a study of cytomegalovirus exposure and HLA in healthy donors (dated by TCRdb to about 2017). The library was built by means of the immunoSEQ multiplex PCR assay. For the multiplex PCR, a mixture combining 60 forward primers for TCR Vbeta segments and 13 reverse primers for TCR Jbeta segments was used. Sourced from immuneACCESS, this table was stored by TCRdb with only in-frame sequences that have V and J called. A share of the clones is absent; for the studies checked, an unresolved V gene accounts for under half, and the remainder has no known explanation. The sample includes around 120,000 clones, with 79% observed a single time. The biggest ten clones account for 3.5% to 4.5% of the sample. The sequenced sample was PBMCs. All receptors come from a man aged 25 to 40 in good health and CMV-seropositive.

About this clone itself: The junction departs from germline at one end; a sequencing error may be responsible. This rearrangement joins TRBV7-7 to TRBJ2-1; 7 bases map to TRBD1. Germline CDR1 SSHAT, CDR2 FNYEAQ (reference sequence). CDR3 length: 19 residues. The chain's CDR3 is CASSLLLTRGQRNANEQFF. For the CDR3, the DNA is TGTGCTAGCAGCCTACTACTCACAAGGGGACAGAGGAACGCGAATGAGCAGTTCTTC. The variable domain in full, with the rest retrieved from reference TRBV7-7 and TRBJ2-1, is GAGVSQSPRYKVTKRGQDVTLRCDPISSHATLYWYQQALGQGPEFLTYFNYEAQPDKSGLPSDRFSAERPEGSISTLTIQRTEQRDSAMYRCASSLLLTRGQRNANEQFFGPGTRLTVL.

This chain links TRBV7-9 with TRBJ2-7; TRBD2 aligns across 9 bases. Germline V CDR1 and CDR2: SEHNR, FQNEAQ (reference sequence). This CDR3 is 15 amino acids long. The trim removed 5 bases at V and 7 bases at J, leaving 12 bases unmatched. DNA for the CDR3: TGTGCCAGCAGCCCCCGGGGAGCGGGAGGTCGGGAGCAGTACTTC. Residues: CASSPRGAGGREQYF. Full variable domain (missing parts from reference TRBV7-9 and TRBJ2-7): DTGVSQNPRHKITKRGQNVTFRCDPISEHNRLYWYRQTLGQGPEFLTYFQNEAQLEKSRLLSDRFSAERPKGSFSTLEIQRTEQGDSAMYLCASSPRGAGGREQYFGPGTRLTVT.

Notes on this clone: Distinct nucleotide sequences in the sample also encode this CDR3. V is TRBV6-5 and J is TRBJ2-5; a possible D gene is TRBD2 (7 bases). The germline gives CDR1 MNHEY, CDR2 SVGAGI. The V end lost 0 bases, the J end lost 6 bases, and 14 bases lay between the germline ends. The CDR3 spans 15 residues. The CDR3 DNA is TGTGCCAGCAGTTACTCTTTCGGGGGGCGGAAGACCCAGTACTTC. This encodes CASSYSFGGRKTQYF.

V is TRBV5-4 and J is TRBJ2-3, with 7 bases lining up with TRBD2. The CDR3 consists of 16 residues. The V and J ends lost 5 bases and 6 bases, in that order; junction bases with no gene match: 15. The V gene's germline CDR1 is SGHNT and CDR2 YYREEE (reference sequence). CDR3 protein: CASRKNGLVGSDTQYF. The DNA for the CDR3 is TGTGCCAGCAGGAAAAATGGACTAGTGGGTAGTGATACGCAGTATTTT.

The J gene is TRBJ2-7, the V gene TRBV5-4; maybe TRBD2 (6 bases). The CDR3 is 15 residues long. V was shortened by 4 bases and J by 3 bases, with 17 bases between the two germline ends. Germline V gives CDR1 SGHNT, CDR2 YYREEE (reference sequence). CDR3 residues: CASSVSLAENYEQYF. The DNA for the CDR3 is TGTGCCAGCAGCGTGTCATTAGCGGAAAACTACGAGCAGTACTTC.

CDR3 nucleotide sequence: TGTGCCAGTAGTACTGGGTCGGGACAGCAACTTTATGGGCAGCCCCAGCATTTT. Translated: CASSTGSGQQLYGQPQHF. The chain links TRBV19 to TRBJ1-5; TRBD1 matches at 7 bases. The CDR3 is 18 residues long. V lost 4 bases, J lost 7 bases, and 19 bases stayed unmatched. Germline V CDR1 and CDR2: LNHDA, SQIVND (reference sequence).

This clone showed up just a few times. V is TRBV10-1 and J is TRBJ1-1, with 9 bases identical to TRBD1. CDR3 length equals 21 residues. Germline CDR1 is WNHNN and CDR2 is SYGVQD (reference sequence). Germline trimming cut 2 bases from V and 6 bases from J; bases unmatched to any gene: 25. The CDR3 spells CASSEIRDRAPRAPFGAEAFF. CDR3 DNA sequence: TGCGCCAGCAGTGAGATCCGGGACAGGGCCCCAAGGGCCCCATTCGGCGCTGAAGCTTTCTTT.

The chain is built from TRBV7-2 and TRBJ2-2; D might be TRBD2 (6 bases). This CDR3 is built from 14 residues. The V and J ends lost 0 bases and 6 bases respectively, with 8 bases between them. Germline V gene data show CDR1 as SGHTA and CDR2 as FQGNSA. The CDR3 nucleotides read TGTGCCAGCAGCTTAGCGGCGGGACCCGGGGAGCTGTTTTTT. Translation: CASSLAAGPGELFF.

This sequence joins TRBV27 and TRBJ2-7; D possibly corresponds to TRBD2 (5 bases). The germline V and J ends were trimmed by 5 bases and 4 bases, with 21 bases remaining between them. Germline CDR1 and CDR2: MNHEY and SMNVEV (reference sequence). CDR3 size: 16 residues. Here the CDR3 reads CASSNRPRARGYEQYF. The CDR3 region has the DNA TGTGCCAGCAGTAACCGCCCGAGGGCCCGAGGGTACGAGCAGTACTTC.

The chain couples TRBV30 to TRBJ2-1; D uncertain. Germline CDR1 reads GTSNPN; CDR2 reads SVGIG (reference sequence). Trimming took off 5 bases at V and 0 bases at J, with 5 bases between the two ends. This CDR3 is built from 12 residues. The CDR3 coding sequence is TGTGCCTGGTTCAGCTCCTACAATGAGCAGTTCTTC. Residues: CAWFSSYNEQFF.

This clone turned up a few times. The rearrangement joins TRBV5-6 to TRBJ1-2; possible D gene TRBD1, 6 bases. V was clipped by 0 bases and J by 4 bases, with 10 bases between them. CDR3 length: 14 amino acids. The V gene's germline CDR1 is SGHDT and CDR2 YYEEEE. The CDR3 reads CASSLVAGVYGYTF. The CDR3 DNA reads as TGTGCCAGCAGCTTGGTAGCAGGGGTCTATGGCTACACCTTC.

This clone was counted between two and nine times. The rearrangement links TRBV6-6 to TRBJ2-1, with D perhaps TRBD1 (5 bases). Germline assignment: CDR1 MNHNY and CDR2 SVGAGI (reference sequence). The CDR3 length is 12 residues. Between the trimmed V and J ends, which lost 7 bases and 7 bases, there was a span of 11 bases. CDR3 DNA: TGTGCCAGCATGTGGGGCCCGAATGAGCAGTTCTTC. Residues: CASMWGPNEQFF.

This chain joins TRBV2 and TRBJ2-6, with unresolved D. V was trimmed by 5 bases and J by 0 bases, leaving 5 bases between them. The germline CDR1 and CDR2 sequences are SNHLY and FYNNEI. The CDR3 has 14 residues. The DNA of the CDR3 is TGTGCCAGCAGTTCCAGCTCTGGGGCCAACGTCCTGACTTTC. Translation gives CASSSSSGANVLTF.

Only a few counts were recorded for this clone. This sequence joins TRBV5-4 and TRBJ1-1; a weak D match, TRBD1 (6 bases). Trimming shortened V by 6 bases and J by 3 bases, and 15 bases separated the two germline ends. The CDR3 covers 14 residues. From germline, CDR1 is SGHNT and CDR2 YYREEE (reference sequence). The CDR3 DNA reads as TGTGCCAGCAACCTCAGAGAGGGGGACACTGAAGCTTTCTTT. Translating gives CASNLREGDTEAFF.

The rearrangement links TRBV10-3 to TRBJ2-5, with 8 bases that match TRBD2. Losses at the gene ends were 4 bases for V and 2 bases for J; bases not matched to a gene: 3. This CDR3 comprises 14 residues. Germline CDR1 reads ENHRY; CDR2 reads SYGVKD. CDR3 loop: CAISAGGDQETQYF. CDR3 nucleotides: TGTGCCATCAGTGCGGGGGGGGATCAAGAGACCCAGTACTTC.

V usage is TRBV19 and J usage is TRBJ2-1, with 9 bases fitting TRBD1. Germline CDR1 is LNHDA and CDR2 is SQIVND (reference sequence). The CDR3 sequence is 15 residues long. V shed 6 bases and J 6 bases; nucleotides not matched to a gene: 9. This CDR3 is CASRARRTGANEQFF. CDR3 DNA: TGTGCCAGTAGGGCCAGGAGGACAGGGGCCAATGAGCAGTTCTTC.